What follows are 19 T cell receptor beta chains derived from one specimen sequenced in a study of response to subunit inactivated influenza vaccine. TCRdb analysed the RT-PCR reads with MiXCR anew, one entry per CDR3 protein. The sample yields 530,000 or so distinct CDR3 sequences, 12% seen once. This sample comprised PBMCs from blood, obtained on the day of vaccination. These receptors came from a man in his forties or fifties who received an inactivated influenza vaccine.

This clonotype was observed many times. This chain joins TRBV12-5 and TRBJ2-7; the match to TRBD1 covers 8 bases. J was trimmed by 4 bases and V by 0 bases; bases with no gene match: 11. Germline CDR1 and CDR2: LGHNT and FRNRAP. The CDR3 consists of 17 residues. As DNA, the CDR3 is TGTGCTAGTGGTTTGGTACTCGGGCCAGGGGGCGAGTACGAGCAGTACTTC. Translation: CASGLVLGPGGEYEQYF.

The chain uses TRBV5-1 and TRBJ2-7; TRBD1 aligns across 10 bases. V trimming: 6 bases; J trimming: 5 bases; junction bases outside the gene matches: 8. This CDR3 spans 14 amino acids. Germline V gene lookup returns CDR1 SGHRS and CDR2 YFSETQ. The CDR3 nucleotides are TGCGCCAGCACTCCAGACAGGGGGCTTAACGAGCAGTACTTC. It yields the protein CASTPDRGLNEQYF.

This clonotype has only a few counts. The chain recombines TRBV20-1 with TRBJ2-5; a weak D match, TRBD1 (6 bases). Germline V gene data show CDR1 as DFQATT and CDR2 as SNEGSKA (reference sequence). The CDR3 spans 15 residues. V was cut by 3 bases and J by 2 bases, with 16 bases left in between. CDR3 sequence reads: CSARSPGTRQETQYF. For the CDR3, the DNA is TGCAGTGCTAGGTCGCCCGGGACAAGACAAGAGACCCAGTACTTC.

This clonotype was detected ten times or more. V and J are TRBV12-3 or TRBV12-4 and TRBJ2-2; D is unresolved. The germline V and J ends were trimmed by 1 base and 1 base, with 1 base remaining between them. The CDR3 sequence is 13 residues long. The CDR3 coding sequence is TGTGCCAGCAGTTTAGAGAACACCGGGGAGCTGTTTTTT. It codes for CASSLENTGELFF.

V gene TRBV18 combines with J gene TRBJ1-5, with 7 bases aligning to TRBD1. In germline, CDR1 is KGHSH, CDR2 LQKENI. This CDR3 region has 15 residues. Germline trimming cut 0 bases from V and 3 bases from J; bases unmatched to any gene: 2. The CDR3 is CASSPPGTVNQPQHF. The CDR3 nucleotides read TGTGCCAGCTCACCACCCGGGACAGTCAATCAGCCCCAGCATTTT.

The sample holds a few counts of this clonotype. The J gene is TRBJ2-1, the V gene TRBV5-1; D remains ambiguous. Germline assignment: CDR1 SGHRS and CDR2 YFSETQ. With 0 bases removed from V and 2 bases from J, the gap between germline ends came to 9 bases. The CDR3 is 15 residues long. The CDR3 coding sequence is TGCGCCAGCAGCTTGGAGTCAGGAACCTACAATGAGCAGTTCTTC. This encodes CASSLESGTYNEQFF.

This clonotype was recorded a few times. CDR3 bases: TGTGCCAGCATCAGACAGGGGGCTCGGACCGGGGAGCTGTTTTTT. It translates to CASIRQGARTGELFF. The chain links TRBV12-3 or TRBV12-4 to TRBJ2-2; 10 bases map to TRBD1. This CDR3 has 15 amino acids. The J segment lost 5 bases and the V segment lost 7 bases, leaving 7 bases of the junction unmatched.

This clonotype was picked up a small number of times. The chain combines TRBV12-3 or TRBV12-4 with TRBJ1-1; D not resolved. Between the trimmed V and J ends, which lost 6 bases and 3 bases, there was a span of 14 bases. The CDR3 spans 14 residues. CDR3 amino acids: CASRIRGRHTEAFF. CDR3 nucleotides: TGTGCCAGCAGAATCCGTGGACGACACACTGAAGCTTTCTTT.

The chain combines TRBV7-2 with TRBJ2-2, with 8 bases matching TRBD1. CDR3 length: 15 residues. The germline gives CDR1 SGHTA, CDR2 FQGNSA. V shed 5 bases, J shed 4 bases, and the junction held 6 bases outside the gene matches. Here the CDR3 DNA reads TGTGCCAGCAGCAGATCAGGGGGCGGCACCGGGGAGCTGTTTTTT. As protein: CASSRSGGGTGELFF. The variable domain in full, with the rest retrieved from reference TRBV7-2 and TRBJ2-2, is GAGVSQSPSNKVTEKGKDVELRCDPISGHTALYWYRQSLGQGLEFLIYFQGNSAPDKSGLPSDRFSAERTGGSVSTLTIQRTQQEDSAVYLCASSRSGGGTGELFFGEGSRLTVL.

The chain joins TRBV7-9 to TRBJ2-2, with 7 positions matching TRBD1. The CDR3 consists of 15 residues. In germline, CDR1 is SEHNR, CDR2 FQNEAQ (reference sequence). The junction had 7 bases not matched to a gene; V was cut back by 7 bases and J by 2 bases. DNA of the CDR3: TGTGCCAGCATTAAAAACAGGGGAAACACCGGGGAGCTGTTTTTT. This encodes CASIKNRGNTGELFF.

CDR3 coding DNA: TGCAGTGCTAGCGGCCCGTTTCCAGATACGCAGTATTTT. This gives the protein CSASGPFPDTQYF. V is TRBV20-1 and J is TRBJ2-3, with D unclear. This CDR3 region has 13 residues. The germline V gene has CDR1 DFQATT and CDR2 SNEGSKA (reference sequence). Trimming shortened V by 3 bases and J by 4 bases, and 11 bases separated the two germline ends.

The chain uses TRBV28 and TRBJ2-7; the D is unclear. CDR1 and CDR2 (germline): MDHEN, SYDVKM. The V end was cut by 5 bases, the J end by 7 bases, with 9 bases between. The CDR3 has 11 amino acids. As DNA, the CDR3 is TGTGCCAGCAGTACAACTCATGAGCAGTACTTC. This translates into CASSTTHEQYF.

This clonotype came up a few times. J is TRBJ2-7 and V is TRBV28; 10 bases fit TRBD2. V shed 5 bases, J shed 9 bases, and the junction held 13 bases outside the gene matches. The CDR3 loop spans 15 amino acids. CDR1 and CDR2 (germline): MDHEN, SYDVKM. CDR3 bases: TGTGCCAGCAGTCCCCGGGTAAGCGGGGGGGCGTCGCAGTACTTC. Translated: CASSPRVSGGASQYF.

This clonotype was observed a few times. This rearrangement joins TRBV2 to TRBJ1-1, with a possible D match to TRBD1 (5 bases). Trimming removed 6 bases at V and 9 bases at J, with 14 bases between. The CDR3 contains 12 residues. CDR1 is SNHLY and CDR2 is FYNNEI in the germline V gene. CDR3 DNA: TGTGCCAGCAGGACAGAAGGGGAGCAAGCTTTCTTT. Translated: CASRTEGEQAFF.

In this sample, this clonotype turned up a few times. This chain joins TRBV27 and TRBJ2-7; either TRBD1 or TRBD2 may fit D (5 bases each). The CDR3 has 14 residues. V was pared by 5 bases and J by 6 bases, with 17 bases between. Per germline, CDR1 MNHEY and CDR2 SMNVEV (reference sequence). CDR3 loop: CASSRGQGAPEQYF. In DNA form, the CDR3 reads TGTGCCAGCAGTAGAGGGCAAGGGGCTCCCGAGCAGTACTTC.

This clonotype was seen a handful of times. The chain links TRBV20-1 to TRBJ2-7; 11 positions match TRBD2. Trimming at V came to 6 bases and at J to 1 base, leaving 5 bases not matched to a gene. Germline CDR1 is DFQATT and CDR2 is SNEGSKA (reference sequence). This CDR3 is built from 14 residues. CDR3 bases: TGCAGTGCCTTAGCGGGAGGGGGATCCTACGAGCAGTACTTC. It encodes CSALAGGGSYEQYF.

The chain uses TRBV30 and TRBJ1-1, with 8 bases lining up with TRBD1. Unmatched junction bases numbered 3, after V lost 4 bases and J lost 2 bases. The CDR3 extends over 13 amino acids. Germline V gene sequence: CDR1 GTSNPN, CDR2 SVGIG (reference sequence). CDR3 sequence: CAWTGGGNTEAFF. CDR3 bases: TGTGCCTGGACAGGGGGCGGAAACACTGAAGCTTTCTTT.

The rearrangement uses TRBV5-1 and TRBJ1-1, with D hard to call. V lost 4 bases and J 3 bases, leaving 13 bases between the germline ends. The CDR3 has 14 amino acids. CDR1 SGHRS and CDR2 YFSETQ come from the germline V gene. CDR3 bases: TGCGCCAGCAGCAAAGGTGACGGGGACACTGAAGCTTTCTTT. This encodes CASSKGDGDTEAFF.

CDR3 coding DNA: TGTGCCAGCAGCGTAGCGGCAGGGGGCAAAATTAACTATGGCTACACCTTC. Protein sequence: CASSVAAGGKINYGYTF. The chain uses TRBV9 and TRBJ1-2; 8 positions match TRBD1. Losses at the gene ends were 0 bases for V and 1 base for J; bases not matched to a gene: 8. The CDR3 covers 17 residues. Germline loops: CDR1 SGDLS, CDR2 YYNGEE.